These 2 T cell receptor beta chains were all obtained from the same sample, sequenced in a study of T cells in Graves' hyperthyroidism and ophthalmopathy (dated by TCRdb to between 2018 and 2020). Library preparation used multiplex PCR. This sample was sequenced with an Illumina HiSeq 2000. The TCR beta CDR3 regions were amplified from the RNA transcripts. For the first round of RT-PCR on the TCR CDR3, the HTBI primer set was used together with the Qiagen OneStep RT-PCR kit. In-frame beta chains were kept once TCRdb had trimmed the public reads at Q25 with fastp and called clones with MiXCR. Rows are combined by CDR3 protein, so each entry shows the most common genes and DNA. For this sample the table gives about 460,000 distinct CDR3 sequences, of which about 20% were detected only once. The top ten hold about 49% of the sample. Sample: blood. The source is a woman aged 70-85 years with Graves' ophthalmopathy.

This clonotype showed up many times. The chain uses TRBV11-2 and TRBJ2-3, with D unresolved. V dropped 5 bases and J dropped 5 bases, with 14 bases sitting between them. There are 14 residues in the CDR3. Germline V gene lookup returns CDR1 SGHAT and CDR2 FQNNGV. CDR3 in amino acids: CASSQVGLGDTQYF. The CDR3 nucleotides are TGTGCCAGCAGCCAAGTCGGGCTGGGAGATACGCAGTATTTT.

For this clonotype: The junction does not match germline at one end; this may be a read error. V is TRBV28 and J is TRBJ2-2; a weak D match, TRBD2 (5 bases). Germline V gives CDR1 MDHEN, CDR2 SYDVKM. The CDR3 length is 16 residues. The CDR3 nucleotides read TGTGCCAGCAGTTTAGTTACCGGGGTTAACACCGGGGAGCCGTTTTTT. Translating gives CASSLVTGVNTGEPFF.